A selection of T cell receptor beta chains follows, all from one sample in a study of a mutant IDH1 vaccine in newly diagnosed glioma. These receptors lack a known antigen. Sequenced by immunoSEQ multiplex PCR; TCRdb stores in-frame clones only, minus some. The sample yields approximately 25,000 clones, about three quarters seen once. The sequenced sample was PBMCs, obtained from a glioma patient whose treatment included an IDH1 peptide vaccine. These receptors were taken from a middle-aged man with glioma. Each CDR3 is given with its conserved first and last residue. D genes are given only for firm matches. Clone size is shown for a subset of rows, as once, few, many or a class of expanded clone.

V gene: TRBV25-1; J gene: TRBJ2-2; D gene: TRBD1; clone size: .; CDR3 DNA: TGTGCCAGCAGTGAATTCGCAGGGGGCAGGACCGGGGAGCTGTTTTTT; CDR3 protein: CASSEFAGGRTGELFF
V gene: TRBV9; J gene: TRBJ1-1; D gene: TRBD1; clone size: .; CDR3 DNA: TGTGCCAGCAGCGTAGAAGGGGGCGTCACTGAAGCTTTCTTT; CDR3 protein: CASSVEGGVTEAFF
V gene: TRBV13; J gene: TRBJ2-3; D gene: .; clone size: .; CDR3 DNA: TGTGCCAGCAGCGGAGGGGGCAGCAAAACAGATACGCAGTATTTT; CDR3 protein: CASSGGGSKTDTQYF
V gene: TRBV5-6; J gene: TRBJ1-1; D gene: TRBD1; clone size: .; CDR3 DNA: TGTGCCAGCAGCTTGGTAGGGGACAGACGTGGGAACACTGAAGCTTTCTTT; CDR3 protein: CASSLVGDRRGNTEAFF
V gene: TRBV4-3; J gene: TRBJ1-5; D gene: TRBD1; clone size: .; CDR3 DNA: TGCGCCAGCAGCCAAGGGACAGGGGGGAATCAGCCCCAGCATTTT; CDR3 protein: CASSQGTGGNQPQHF
V gene: TRBV29-1; J gene: TRBJ1-2; D gene: TRBD1; clone size: .; CDR3 DNA: TGCAGCGTTGGAGACAGGGGGCTTGGCTACACCTTC; CDR3 protein: CSVGDRGLGYTF
V gene: TRBV4-1; J gene: TRBJ2-1; D gene: TRBD2; clone size: .; CDR3 DNA: TGCGCCAGCAGCCAAGATCCCCGGGGTAGCGGGAGAGATGAGCAGTTCTTC; CDR3 protein: CASSQDPRGSGRDEQFF
V gene: TRBV9; J gene: TRBJ2-5; D gene: .; clone size: once; CDR3 DNA: TGTGCCAGCAGCGTAGGGGGAGAGGGGGTGGAGACCCAGTACTTC; CDR3 protein: CASSVGGEGVETQYF
V gene: TRBV7-2; J gene: TRBJ1-5; D gene: .; clone size: .; CDR3 DNA: TGTGCCAGCAGCTGGGAGGAGGGGCCCCAGCATTTT; CDR3 protein: CASSWEEGPQHF
V gene: TRBV6-4; J gene: TRBJ2-2; D gene: .; clone size: .; CDR3 DNA: TGTGCCAGCAGTGACCGGGGGGCAAACACCGGGGAGCTGTTTTTT; CDR3 protein: CASSDRGANTGELFF
V gene: TRBV7-2; J gene: TRBJ2-1; D gene: TRBD2; clone size: .; CDR3 DNA: TGTGCCAGCAGCTTAGTAGGGCGGGGACTAGCGTCGAATGAGCAGTTCTTC; CDR3 protein: CASSLVGRGLASNEQFF
V gene: TRBV5-1; J gene: TRBJ2-1; D gene: .; clone size: .; CDR3 DNA: TGCGCCAGCAGCGCCTACCGGGGCAATGAGCAGTTCTTC; CDR3 protein: CASSAYRGNEQFF
V gene: TRBV29-1; J gene: TRBJ2-5; D gene: .; clone size: .; CDR3 DNA: TGCAGCGTTGAAGGGGCAGGGGGGGAGACCCAGTACTTC; CDR3 protein: CSVEGAGGETQYF
V gene: TRBV27; J gene: TRBJ1-5; D gene: TRBD1; clone size: .; CDR3 DNA: TGTGCCAGCAGTTTAACCCAGACAGGGGGCCGTAGCAATCAGCCCCAGCATTTT; CDR3 protein: CASSLTQTGGRSNQPQHF
V gene: TRBV6-6; J gene: TRBJ1-2; D gene: .; clone size: .; CDR3 DNA: TGTGCCAGCAGTTCCACGACAACTAACTATGGCTACACCTTC; CDR3 protein: CASSSTTTNYGYTF
V gene: TRBV4-1; J gene: TRBJ1-4; D gene: .; clone size: .; CDR3 DNA: TGCGCCAGCAGCCAAGTAGGGGTTGCAACTAATGAAAAACTGTTTTTT; CDR3 protein: CASSQVGVATNEKLFF
V gene: TRBV6-5; J gene: TRBJ2-7; D gene: TRBD2; clone size: .; CDR3 DNA: TGTGCCAGCGCCCCCCAACTAGCGGGAGAGCAGTACTTC; CDR3 protein: CASAPQLAGEQYF
V gene: TRBV7-6; J gene: TRBJ2-1; D gene: TRBD2; clone size: .; CDR3 DNA: TGTGCCAGCAGCTCTCCCGGGACTAGTGAGCCTGAGCAGTTCTTC; CDR3 protein: CASSSPGTSEPEQFF
V gene: TRBV5-6; J gene: TRBJ2-1; D gene: .; clone size: .; CDR3 DNA: TGTGCCAGCAGCTTAGGAGGGGACAATGAGCAGTTCTTC; CDR3 protein: CASSLGGDNEQFF
V gene: TRBV5-4; J gene: TRBJ2-1; D gene: .; clone size: .; CDR3 DNA: TGTGCCAGCAGCTTTGTGGGAACTAATGAGCAGTTCTTC; CDR3 protein: CASSFVGTNEQFF
V gene: TRBV11-2; J gene: TRBJ2-5; D gene: .; clone size: .; CDR3 DNA: TGTGCCAGCAGCTTACTCTTAATGAGCCAAGAGACCCAGTACTTC; CDR3 protein: CASSLLLMSQETQYF
V gene: TRBV6-5; J gene: TRBJ2-7; D gene: .; clone size: medium-sized; CDR3 DNA: TGTGCCAGCAGACTACGGGACTCTTACGAGCAGTACTTC; CDR3 protein: CASRLRDSYEQYF
V gene: TRBV25-1; J gene: TRBJ2-1; D gene: .; clone size: .; CDR3 DNA: TGTGCCAGCAGTGAGCTACTTGTAGGTGAGCAGTTCTTC; CDR3 protein: CASSELLVGEQFF